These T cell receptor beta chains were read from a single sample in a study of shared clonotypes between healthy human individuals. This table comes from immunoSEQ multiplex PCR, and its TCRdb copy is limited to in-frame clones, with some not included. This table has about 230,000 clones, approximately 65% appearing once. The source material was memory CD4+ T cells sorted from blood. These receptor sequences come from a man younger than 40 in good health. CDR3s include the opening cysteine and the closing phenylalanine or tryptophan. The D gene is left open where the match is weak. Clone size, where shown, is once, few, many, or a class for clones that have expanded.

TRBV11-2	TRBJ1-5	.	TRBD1	CASRPLDRGHQPQHF	TGTGCCAGCAGGCCGCTCGACAGGGGGCATCAGCCCCAGCATTTT
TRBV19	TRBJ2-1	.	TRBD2	CASSMKLAGVSQFF	TGTGCCAGTAGTATGAAACTAGCGGGAGTGAGTCAGTTCTTC
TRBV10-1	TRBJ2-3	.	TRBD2	CASSGRLAGDVTDTQYF	TGCGCCAGCAGTGGGCGACTAGCGGGAGATGTCACAGATACGCAGTATTTT
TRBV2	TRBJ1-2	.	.	CASSDPYSGRGGYTF	TGTGCCAGCAGTGACCCCTACAGTGGACGTGGCGGCTACACCTTC
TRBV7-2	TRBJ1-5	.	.	CASSFDSYQPQHF	TGTGCCAGCAGCTTTGACAGTTATCAGCCCCAGCATTTT
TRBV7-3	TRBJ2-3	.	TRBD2	CASSPAGLGEGDTQYF	TGTGCCAGCAGCCCTGCCGGCTTGGGGGAGGGGGATACGCAGTATTTT
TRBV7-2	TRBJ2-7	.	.	CASSFPSQTRSGPYEQYF	TGTGCCAGCAGCTTTCCTAGCCAGACTAGGAGTGGGCCCTACGAGCAGTACTTC
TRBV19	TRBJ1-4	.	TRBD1	CASTGRGLLATNEKLFF	TGTGCCAGTACGGGCAGGGGGCTCCTCGCAACTAATGAAAAACTGTTTTTT
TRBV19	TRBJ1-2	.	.	CASSIAPEYGYTF	TGTGCCAGTAGTATAGCCCCGGAATATGGCTACACCTTC
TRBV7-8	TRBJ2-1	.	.	CASSTQSAGYNEQFF	TGTGCCAGCAGCACCCAGTCCGCTGGCTACAATGAGCAGTTCTTC
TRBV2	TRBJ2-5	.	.	CASSEVQGVKTQYF	TGTGCCAGCAGTGAAGTTCAGGGAGTAAAGACCCAGTACTTC
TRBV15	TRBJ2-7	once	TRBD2	CATSRHLAGQSEQYF	TGTGCCACCAGCAGACACCTAGCGGGTCAGTCCGAGCAGTACTTC
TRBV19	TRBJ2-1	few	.	CASSFSGDNEQFF	TGTGCCAGTAGTTTCTCGGGTGACAATGAGCAGTTCTTC
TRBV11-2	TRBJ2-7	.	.	CASSLSSRGNDEQYF	TGTGCCAGCAGCTTATCCAGTCGGGGAAATGACGAGCAGTACTTC
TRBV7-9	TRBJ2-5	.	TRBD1	CASRGRGGTGQETQYF	TGTGCCAGCCGAGGGAGGGGAGGGACAGGGCAAGAGACCCAGTACTTC